This TCR beta chain was documented in a study of cytomegalovirus exposure and HLA in healthy donors. Study-wide results and caveats: There were under 200 TCR beta chains listed as cytomegalovirus-associated. Whilst most TCR sequences proved rare, a subset of public TCRs occurred across many donors.

These donors, healthy bone marrow donors, were studied. The CDR3 consists of 15 residues. V was cut by 3 bases and J by 7 bases, with 17 bases left in between. Germline CDR1 reads SGHDT; CDR2 reads YYEEEE. This clone was picked up a small number of times. Its target is not known. Primers for the PCR totalled 60 Vbeta and 13 Jbeta. Authors' analysis steps: In a later analysis, 70 million to 80 million unique TCR beta chains included roughly 11 million shared by two or more donors. Produced via immunoSEQ multiplex PCR; TCRdb's table is partial and in-frame only. V, J and clone size derive from that table, while D and trimming were established from the DNA sequence. There are under 90,000 clones in the sample; just under 90% occur only once, and under 2.5% lies in the top ten.

The V call is TRBV5-6, the J call TRBJ2-4, with a weak D call TRBD2 (5 bases). This receptor was taken from a man younger than 35 in good health and CMV-seronegative. The sample was PBMCs. CDR3 region: CASSSISRGGNIQYF. CDR3 in DNA: TGTGCCAGCAGCTCCATTTCACGGGGTGGGAACATTCAGTACTTC.